This TCR beta chain was recorded in a study of T cells expressing NK-cell markers. Study as a whole: According to the study, TCR beta repertoires originated from sorted CD3+CD56+NKG2C+, CD3+CD56+NKG2C- and CD3+CD56-NKG2C+ T cells. Seven HCMV-seropositive donors and one seronegative donor made up the eight sequenced donors.

CDR1 and CDR2 from the germline V gene are SEHNR and FQNEAQ (reference sequence). This CDR3 has 17 residues. A note on this clonotype: The antigen is not known.

Study outcomes and limitations: Dominant NKG2C+ clonotypes made up about 1.0-7.0% of CD8+ T cells in more than 5 donors.

One entry per CDR3 protein, without DNA, is what TCRdb gives after re-calling the 5' RACE reads. Here the sample table reports about 390,000 distinct CDR3 sequences. The genes are TRBV7-9 and TRBJ1-1; TCRdb reports TRBD1, a call that lacks DNA to check it against. The source of this sequence is a woman between 50 and 59 years old in good health. The sample taken for sequencing was blood T cells: a sorted CD56 or NKG2C T cell subset, CD4+ or CD8+ T cells, or bulk PBMC T cells (not recorded which). The CDR3 protein is CASSYRSRTPGNTEAFF.